Listed here are 9 T cell receptor beta chains from one sample, sequenced in a study of breast tumors, draining lymph nodes, adjacent tissues (dated by TCRdb to 2016 to 2017). Library preparation employed multiplex PCR. Reads for this sample came from an Illumina HiSeq 2000. TCRdb passed the public sequencing reads through fastp at Q25 and MiXCR, retaining productive beta sequences. A single entry per CDR3 protein holds the most common genes and DNA from its merged rows. In this sample the table shows over 250,000 distinct CDR3 sequences, 30% of which occur a single time. The ten biggest clones cover around 1% of the sample. The axillary draining lymph nodes of breast cancer patients were the source of the lymph node samples. The source material was axillary lymph node tissue. These receptors were obtained from a female donor with breast cancer. Some clones in this sample may be carry-over from other donors' samples.

About this clonotype: Being one base from a much bigger clone, this may be a read error. The rearrangement uses TRBV12-3 or TRBV12-4 and TRBJ2-6; possibly TRBD1 or TRBD2 for D (5 bases each). This CDR3 has 16 amino acids. As DNA, the CDR3 is TGTGCCAGCAGTTTACGGGGCCCTCCTGGGGCCGACGTCCTGACTTTC. Translation: CASSLRGPPGADVLTF.

This clonotype has at least ten counts. The rearrangement uses TRBV30 and TRBJ2-2; 8 bases are a match to TRBD1. The CDR3 loop spans 13 amino acids. The germline gives CDR1 GTSNPN, CDR2 SVGIG (reference sequence). The junction had 5 bases not matched to a gene; V was cut back by 5 bases and J by 6 bases. The CDR3 loop is CAWQQGVAGELFF. CDR3 sequence (DNA): TGTGCCTGGCAACAGGGGGTAGCCGGGGAGCTGTTTTTT.

This clonotype was detected many times. This chain joins TRBV20-1 and TRBJ2-7; D possibly matches TRBD1 or TRBD2 (5 bases each). From germline, CDR1 is DFQATT and CDR2 SNEGSKA (reference sequence). The ends were cut back, 3 bases at V and 3 bases at J, with 24 bases in the middle. CDR3 length: 17 residues. The CDR3 loop reads CSASPLLPSARGYEQYF. DNA for the CDR3: TGCAGTGCTAGTCCTCTTTTACCGTCAGCGAGGGGCTACGAGCAGTACTTC.

In this sample, this clonotype turned up a few times. J is TRBJ2-3 and V is TRBV6-5; 7 nucleotides agree with TRBD2. Germline V CDR1 and CDR2: MNHEY, SVGAGI. The CDR3 is made up of 11 amino acids. The V and J ends lost 10 bases and 15 bases, in that order; junction bases with no gene match: 13. CDR3 in DNA: TGTGCCACCACCGCCTATGCGGGAGTTTATTTT. Translation: CATTAYAGVYF.

A note on this clonotype: Its ends do not fully match the called genes, so a read error is possible. The chain carries TRBV4-2 and TRBJ2-7; D perhaps matches TRBD2 (6 bases). The CDR3 contains 16 residues. CDR1 is LGHNA, CDR2 YNFKEQ, per germline. CDR3 residues: CVSSHRSSPGAYEQYF. For the CDR3, the DNA is TGTGTCAGCAGCCACCGATCGAGTCCGGGAGCCTACGAGCAGTACTTC.

This clonotype has ten or more counts. One end of the junction varies from germline; a read error may be responsible. The chain combines TRBV4-2 with TRBJ2-1, with 11 bases aligning to TRBD2. The CDR3 consists of 16 residues. In germline, CDR1 is LGHNA, CDR2 YNFKEQ. The DNA for the CDR3 is TGTGCCAGCAGCCAAGAAGTAGCGGGAGGGCCAGTGGCAGCGCTCTTC. Its protein product is CASSQEVAGGPVAALF.

This clonotype was picked up many times. The chain employs TRBV7-2 and TRBJ1-3, with D perhaps TRBD1 (6 bases). Trimming cost V 1 base and J 3 bases, with 19 bases left between them. Germline CDR1 reads SGHTA; CDR2 reads FQGNSA. The CDR3 is 18 amino acids. The CDR3 is CASSLGGRGAIDGNTIYF. DNA for the CDR3: TGTGCCAGCAGCTTAGGAGGCAGGGGCGCAATTGATGGAAACACCATATATTTT.

The chain has TRBV10-1 and TRBJ2-7; D gene ambiguous. Germline-derived CDR1 and CDR2 are WNHNN and SYGVQD (reference sequence). V lost 0 bases and J 5 bases, leaving 8 bases between the germline ends. CDR3 length equals 13 residues. CDR3 protein: CASSESDTDEQYF. The CDR3 DNA reads as TGCGCCAGCAGTGAGTCTGACACCGACGAGCAGTACTTC.

This clonotype occurred once. One end of the junction varies from germline; a read error may be responsible. The chain uses TRBV6-2 or TRBV6-3 and TRBJ2-5, with no clear D. CDR3 length: 12 amino acids. Germline loops: CDR1 MNHEY, CDR2 SVGEGT. CDR3 sequence reads: CASSHSRQTQYF. CDR3 in DNA: TGTGCCAGCAGTCACTCGAGGCAGACCCAGTACTTC.